The subject of this entry is one T cell receptor (beta chain). The antigen is undetermined. The length of the CDR3 is 14 residues. The ends lost 3 bases at V and 4 bases at J; junction bases unmatched: 2. The germline V gene has CDR1 MNHEY and CDR2 SVGAGI. The sample is drawn from a study of T cell responses to AZD1222 COVID-19 vaccine. The protocol was immunoSEQ multiplex PCR, while the TCRdb copy is restricted to in-frame clones and leaves out a portion. The sample lists 90,000 to 150,000 clones, approximately 90% seen once, with 2.4% in the top ten. Broader study findings: Baseline antibody screening turned up just six seropositive AZD1222 recipients. Spike-wide coverage was observed for vaccine-associated CD4 TCRs, with dominant responses at 160-218 and 743-854.

This clonotype was sampled from an adult in good health. The chain uses TRBV6-5 and TRBJ2-1, with 8 bases fitting TRBD2. The input for sequencing was peripheral blood, taken on day 0 of AZD1222 vaccination. DNA for the CDR3: TGTGCCAGCAGTTATCCGGGGGGGTACAATGAGCAGTTCTTC. This translates into CASSYPGGYNEQFF.